A single sample is the source of the 18 T cell receptor beta chains below, sequenced in a study of PD-1 blockade in classical Hodgkin lymphoma. Exposure to brentuximab vedotin varied, and each patient had relapsed following autologous stem cell transplantation. Clones were read by immunoSEQ multiplex PCR, and TCRdb kept only the in-frame ones, dropping some. The repertoire consists of more than 90,000 clones, with about four fifths occurring once and the leading ten covering approximately 15%. The sequenced sample was peripheral blood mononuclear cells (PBMCs), obtained before the second cycle of nivolumab. The receptors come from a human donor with classical Hodgkin lymphoma.

The genes are TRBV21-1 and TRBJ2-2; the table calls TRBD1, which could not be checked here. TRBV21-1 is recorded as a pseudogene. The CDR3 has 15 amino acids. In DNA, the CDR3 is TGTGCCAGCAGCATGGGCCCAGGGGACACCGGGGAGCTGTTTTTT. It yields the protein CASSMGPGDTGELFF.

The chain carries TRBV9 and TRBJ2-3; a weak D match, TRBD2 (6 bases). The CDR3 length is 14 residues. Between the trimmed V and J ends, which lost 6 bases and 3 bases, there was a span of 14 bases. Germline loops: CDR1 SGDLS, CDR2 YYNGEE. In nucleotides, the CDR3 is TGTGCCAGCACCTCCGGGCTAGCGACAGATACGCAGTATTTT. Its translation: CASTSGLATDTQYF.

The chain combines TRBV10-3 with TRBJ2-2, with 11 bases fitting TRBD2. In germline, CDR1 is ENHRY, CDR2 SYGVKD. This CDR3 region has 18 residues. Trimming at V came to 3 bases and at J to 6 bases, leaving 12 bases not matched to a gene. CDR3 DNA sequence: TGTGCCATCAGTGACACCCTTCCTTCTAGCGGGAGGTCCGGGGAGCTGTTTTTT. This translates into CAISDTLPSSGRSGELFF.

The chain combines TRBV10-3 with TRBJ2-7; D might be TRBD1 or TRBD2, each matching 5 bases. From germline, CDR1 is ENHRY and CDR2 SYGVKD. Trimming took 0 bases from V and 4 from J, leaving 16 bases between them. This CDR3 contains 16 residues. CDR3 residues: CAISESRRGAPYEQYF. CDR3 sequence (DNA): TGTGCCATCAGTGAGTCGAGGAGAGGGGCCCCTTACGAGCAGTACTTC.

CDR3 coding DNA: TGTGCCTCTTGGGGGGGACTAGACTACGAGCAGTACTTC. Translating gives CASWGGLDYEQYF. The J gene is TRBJ2-7, the V gene TRBV10-3, with 8 positions matching TRBD2. V trimming: 11 bases; J trimming: 3 bases; junction bases outside the gene matches: 9. Germline CDR1 is ENHRY and CDR2 is SYGVKD. The CDR3 is 13 residues long.

The chain employs TRBV29-1 and TRBJ2-2; 11 nucleotides agree with TRBD2. The CDR3 has 13 amino acids. The junction had 1 base not matched to a gene; V was cut back by 7 bases and J by 3 bases. The V gene's germline CDR1 is SQVTM and CDR2 ANQGSEA. The CDR3 is CSGGLADTGELFF. CDR3 in DNA: TGCAGCGGGGGACTAGCGGACACCGGGGAGCTGTTTTTT.

The chain recombines TRBV6-4 with TRBJ2-5; D not resolved. CDR3 length equals 15 residues. V gave up 0 bases and J gave up 5 bases, with 13 bases separating them. Germline CDR1 and CDR2: MRHNA and SNTAGT. The CDR3 here is CASSDSNNPGETQYF. The CDR3 coding sequence is TGTGCCAGCAGTGACTCAAACAACCCTGGGGAGACCCAGTACTTC.

The chain employs TRBV7-2 and TRBJ2-3; D is undetermined. With 0 bases removed from V and 3 bases from J, the gap between germline ends came to 7 bases. The CDR3 consists of 14 residues. Germline V gene lookup returns CDR1 SGHTA and CDR2 FQGNSA. The CDR3 nucleotides read TGTGCCAGCAGCTTAGCCTGGGTAACAGATACGCAGTATTTT. Encoded protein: CASSLAWVTDTQYF.

V is TRBV15 and J is TRBJ2-5; D may be TRBD1 (5 bases). CDR1 LNHNV and CDR2 YYDKDF come from the germline V gene (reference sequence). The CDR3 length is 15 residues. Trimming cost V 0 bases and J 4 bases, with 12 bases left between them. The CDR3 sequence is CATSRDYLGAETQYF. The CDR3 nucleotides read TGTGCCACCAGCAGAGACTACCTAGGGGCAGAGACCCAGTACTTC.

V and J are TRBV7-6 and TRBJ2-7, with 8 bases identical to TRBD2. With V trimmed by 5 bases and J by 3 bases, 9 bases remained unmatched. From germline, CDR1 is SGHVS and CDR2 FNYEAQ. The CDR3 extends over 15 amino acids. Written as DNA, the CDR3 is TGTGCCAGCAGCCCAACGGGGGGGACCCTCTACGAGCAGTACTTC. It codes for CASSPTGGTLYEQYF.

The chain uses TRBV28 and TRBJ2-7; 10 bases fit TRBD2. From germline, CDR1 is MDHEN and CDR2 SYDVKM. The CDR3 contains 13 residues. Trimming took 10 bases from V and 1 from J; bases not matched to a gene: 4. CDR3 loop: CATRTSGSYEQYF. In DNA, the CDR3 is TGTGCCACTCGGACTAGCGGATCCTACGAGCAGTACTTC.

This rearrangement joins TRBV29-1 to TRBJ2-3; D unresolved. The V and J ends lost 2 bases and 1 base respectively, with 13 bases between them. CDR1 is SQVTM and CDR2 is ANQGSEA in the germline V gene. The CDR3 has 15 residues. The CDR3 DNA reads as TGCAGCGTTGAAAACGGGCCGGGCGGCACAGATACGCAGTATTTT. This encodes CSVENGPGGTDTQYF.

DNA of the CDR3: TGTGCCAGCAGTGGGGGACAAAAGGAAACGGAGACCCAGTACTTC. It is translated as CASSGGQKETETQYF. The chain employs TRBV27 and TRBJ2-5; weak D call: TRBD1 (6 bases). V was cut by 5 bases and J by 5 bases, with 18 bases left in between. Germline values: CDR1 MNHEY, CDR2 SMNVEV (reference sequence). The CDR3 has 15 amino acids.

The chain couples TRBV25-1 to TRBJ1-2; D is undetermined. The CDR3 runs to 13 residues. Germline loops: CDR1 MGHDK, CDR2 SYGVNS. This CDR3 is CASRNEANYGYTF. DNA for the CDR3: TGTGCAAGCCGGAACGAGGCTAACTATGGCTACACCTTC.

The chain combines TRBV5-6 with TRBJ2-1, with D unclear. Germline values: CDR1 SGHDT, CDR2 YYEEEE. CDR3 length equals 14 residues. With 3 bases removed from V and 5 bases from J, the gap between germline ends came to 12 bases. The CDR3 coding sequence is TGTGCCAGCAGCTCCGTAGGCCGGGACAATGAGCAGTTCTTC. Encoded protein: CASSSVGRDNEQFF. Full variable domain (rest looked up from reference TRBV5-6 and TRBJ2-1): DAGVTQSPTHLIKTRGQQVTLRCSPKSGHDTVSWYQQALGQGPQFIFQYYEEEERQRGNFPDRFSGHQFPNYSSELNVNALLLGDSALYLCASSSVGRDNEQFFGPGTRLTVL.

The count of this clone is one. This rearrangement joins TRBV11-2 to TRBJ2-7, with 13 bases that match TRBD2. This CDR3 is 16 amino acids long. Germline CDR1 SGHAT, CDR2 FQNNGV. V shed 5 bases and J 2 bases; nucleotides not matched to a gene: 6. Here the CDR3 reads CASSQPGLAGTYEQYF. The CDR3 region has the DNA TGTGCCAGCAGCCAGCCGGGACTAGCGGGAACCTACGAGCAGTACTTC.

This clone was recorded a few times. The chain couples TRBV9 to TRBJ2-1; TRBD2 agrees at 10 bases. V lost 3 bases and J lost 8; bases outside the gene matches: 8. The CDR3 length is 15 residues. Per germline, CDR1 SGDLS and CDR2 YYNGEE. This CDR3 is CASSAGLAGVYEQFF. DNA for the CDR3: TGTGCCAGCAGCGCAGGCCTAGCGGGAGTGTATGAGCAGTTCTTC.

The chain couples TRBV9 to TRBJ2-1, with D unresolved. The germline V gene encodes CDR1 SGDLS and CDR2 YYNGEE. V dropped 3 bases and J dropped 0 bases, with 10 bases sitting between them. The CDR3 covers 15 residues. The chain's CDR3 is CASSGLASSYNEQFF. The CDR3 nucleotides read TGTGCCAGCAGCGGACTGGCCAGCTCCTACAATGAGCAGTTCTTC.